This TCR beta chain was found in a study of blood T cell repertoires in COVID-19. CDR1 and CDR2 (germline): MNHEY, SVGEGT. The ends lost 2 bases at V and 0 bases at J; junction bases unmatched: 9. CDR3 size: 18 residues. The protocol was immunoSEQ multiplex PCR, while the TCRdb copy is restricted to in-frame clones and leaves out a portion. The sample holds some 190,000 clones; roughly four fifths are singletons and the top ten take roughly 9.6%. The V call is TRBV6-2 or TRBV6-3, the J call TRBJ1-4; TRBD1 agrees at 7 bases. Material for sequencing was peripheral blood. This receptor was taken from a woman between 40 and 55 years old with COVID-19, enrolled during active disease. CDR3 DNA: TGTGCCAGCAGTTACACGACAGGGCGAGGTGCAACTAATGAAAAACTGTTTTTT. It yields the protein CASSYTTGRGATNEKLFF.